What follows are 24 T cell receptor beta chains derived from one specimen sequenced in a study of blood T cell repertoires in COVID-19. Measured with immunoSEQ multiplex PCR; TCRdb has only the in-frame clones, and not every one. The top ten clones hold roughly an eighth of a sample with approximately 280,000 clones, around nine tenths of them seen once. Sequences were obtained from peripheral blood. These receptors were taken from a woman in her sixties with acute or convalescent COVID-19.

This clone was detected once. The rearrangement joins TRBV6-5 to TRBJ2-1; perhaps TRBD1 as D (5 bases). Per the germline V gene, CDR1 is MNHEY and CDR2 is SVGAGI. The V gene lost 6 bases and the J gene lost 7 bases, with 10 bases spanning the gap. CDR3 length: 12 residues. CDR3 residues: CASSLKGNEQFF. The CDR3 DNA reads TGTGCCAGCAGCTTGAAGGGGAATGAGCAGTTCTTC.

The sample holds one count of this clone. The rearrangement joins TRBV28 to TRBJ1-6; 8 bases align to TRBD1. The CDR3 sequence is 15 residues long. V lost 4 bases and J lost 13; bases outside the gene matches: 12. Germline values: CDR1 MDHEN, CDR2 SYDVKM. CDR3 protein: CASSSQDRASMPLHF. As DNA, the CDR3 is TGTGCCAGCAGTTCCCAGGACAGGGCCTCTATGCCCCTCCACTTT.

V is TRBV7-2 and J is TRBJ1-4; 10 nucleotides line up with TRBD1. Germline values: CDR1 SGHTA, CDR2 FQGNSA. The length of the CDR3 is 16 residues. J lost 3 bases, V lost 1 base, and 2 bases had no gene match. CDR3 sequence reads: CASSLGDRGANEKLFF. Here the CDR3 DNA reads TGTGCCAGCAGCTTAGGGGACAGGGGAGCTAATGAAAAACTGTTTTTT.

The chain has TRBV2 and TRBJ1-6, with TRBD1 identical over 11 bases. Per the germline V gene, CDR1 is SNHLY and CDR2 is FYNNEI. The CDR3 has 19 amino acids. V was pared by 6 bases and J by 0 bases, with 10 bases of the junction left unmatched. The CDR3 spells CASRISGTGGISYNSPLHF. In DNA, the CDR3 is TGTGCCAGCAGGATCTCCGGGACAGGGGGAATCTCCTATAATTCACCCCTCCACTTT.

The CDR3 DNA sequence: TGTGCCAGCAGCCAAGTTCTAGCGGCGAGCTCCTACAATGAGCAGTTCTTC. As protein: CASSQVLAASSYNEQFF. The J gene is TRBJ2-1, the V gene TRBV4-2; 7 nucleotides agree with TRBD2. CDR1 LGHNA and CDR2 YNFKEQ come from the germline V gene. The V gene end was trimmed by 1 base and the J gene end by 0 bases; junction bases not matched to a gene: 6. The CDR3 consists of 17 residues.

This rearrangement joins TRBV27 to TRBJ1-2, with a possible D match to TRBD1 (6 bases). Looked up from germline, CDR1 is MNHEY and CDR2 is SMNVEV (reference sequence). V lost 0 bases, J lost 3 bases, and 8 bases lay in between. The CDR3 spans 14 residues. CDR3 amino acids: CASSLSRTDYGYTF. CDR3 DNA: TGTGCCAGCAGTTTATCGAGGACAGACTATGGCTACACCTTC.

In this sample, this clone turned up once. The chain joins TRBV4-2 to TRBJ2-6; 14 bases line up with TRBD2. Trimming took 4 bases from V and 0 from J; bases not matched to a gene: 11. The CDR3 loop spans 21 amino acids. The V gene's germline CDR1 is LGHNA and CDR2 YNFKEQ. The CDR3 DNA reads TGTGCCAGCAGCCCTCATCCCGGGACTAGCGGGAGTGGCTCTGGGGCCAACGTCCTGACTTTC. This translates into CASSPHPGTSGSGSGANVLTF.

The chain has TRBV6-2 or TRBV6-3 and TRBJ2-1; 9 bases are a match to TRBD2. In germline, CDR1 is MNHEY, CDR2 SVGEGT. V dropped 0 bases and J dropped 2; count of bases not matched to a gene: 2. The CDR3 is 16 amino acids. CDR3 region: CASSYSLAGPYNEQFF. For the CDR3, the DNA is TGTGCCAGCAGTTACTCGCTAGCGGGGCCCTACAATGAGCAGTTCTTC.

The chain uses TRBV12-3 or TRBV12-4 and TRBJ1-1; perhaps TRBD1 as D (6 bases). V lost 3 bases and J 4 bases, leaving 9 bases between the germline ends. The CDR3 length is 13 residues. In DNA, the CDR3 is TGTGCCAGCAGTTTGCAACAGGGCACTGAAGCTTTCTTT. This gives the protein CASSLQQGTEAFF.

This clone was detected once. The CDR3 DNA reads TGTGCCAGCAGCGTAGGTCTCAGCGGGGAGCTGTTTTTT. Translation gives CASSVGLSGELFF. This chain links TRBV9 with TRBJ2-2; no firm D call. The CDR3 runs 13 residues. CDR1 and CDR2 from the germline V gene are SGDLS and YYNGEE. Trimming took off 0 bases at V and 7 bases at J, with 7 bases between the two ends.

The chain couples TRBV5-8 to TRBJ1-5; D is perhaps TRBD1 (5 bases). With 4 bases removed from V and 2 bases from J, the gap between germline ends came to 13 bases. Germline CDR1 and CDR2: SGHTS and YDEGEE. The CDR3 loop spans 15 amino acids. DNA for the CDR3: TGTGCCAGCAGCCCGTTAAGGGGTGGCAATCAGCCCCAGCATTTT. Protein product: CASSPLRGGNQPQHF. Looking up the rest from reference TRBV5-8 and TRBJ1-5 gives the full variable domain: EAGVTQSPTHLIKTRGQQATLRCSPISGHTSVYWYQQALGLGLQFLLWYDEGEERNRGNFPPRFSGRQFPNYSSELNVNALELEDSALYLCASSPLRGGNQPQHFGDGTRLSIL.

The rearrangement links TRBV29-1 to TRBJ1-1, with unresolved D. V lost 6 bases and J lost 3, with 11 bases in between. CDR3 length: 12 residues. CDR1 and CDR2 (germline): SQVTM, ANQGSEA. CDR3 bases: TGCAGCGTCGACTGGCTCGACACTGAAGCTTTCTTT. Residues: CSVDWLDTEAFF. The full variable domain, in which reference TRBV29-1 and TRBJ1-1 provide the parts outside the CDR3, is SAVISQKPSRDICQRGTSLTIQCQVDSQVTMMFWYRQQPGQSLTLIATANQGSEATYESGFVIDKFPISRPNLTFSTLTVSNMSPEDSSIYLCSVDWLDTEAFFGQGTRLTVV.

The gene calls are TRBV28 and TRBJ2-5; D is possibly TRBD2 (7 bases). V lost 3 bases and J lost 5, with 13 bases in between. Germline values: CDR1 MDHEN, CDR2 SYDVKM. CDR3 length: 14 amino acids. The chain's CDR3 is CASSFPSGGETQYF. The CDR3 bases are TGTGCCAGCAGTTTTCCCTCGGGGGGCGAGACCCAGTACTTC. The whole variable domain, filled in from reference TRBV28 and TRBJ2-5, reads DVKVTQSSRYLVKRTGEKVFLECVQDMDHENMFWYRQDPGLGLRLIYFSYDVKMKEKGDIPEGYSVSREKKERFSLILESASTNQTSMYLCASSFPSGGETQYFGPGTRLLVL.

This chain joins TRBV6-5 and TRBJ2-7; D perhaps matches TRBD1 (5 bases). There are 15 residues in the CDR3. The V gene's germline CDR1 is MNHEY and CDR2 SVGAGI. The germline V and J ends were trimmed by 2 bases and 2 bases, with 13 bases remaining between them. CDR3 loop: CASSYRQGPPYEQYF. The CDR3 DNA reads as TGTGCCAGCAGTTACCGGCAGGGTCCTCCCTACGAGCAGTACTTC.

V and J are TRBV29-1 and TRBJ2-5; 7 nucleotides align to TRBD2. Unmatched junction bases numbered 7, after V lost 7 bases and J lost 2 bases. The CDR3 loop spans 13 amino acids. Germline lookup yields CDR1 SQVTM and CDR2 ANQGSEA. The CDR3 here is CSAGGGVQETQYF. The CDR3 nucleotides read TGCAGCGCCGGCGGGGGAGTACAAGAGACCCAGTACTTC.

As DNA, the CDR3 is TGTGCCAGCAGTTTAGGACTAGCGGGATTCACCGGGGAGCTGTTTTTT. It codes for CASSLGLAGFTGELFF. The rearrangement links TRBV27 to TRBJ2-2; TRBD2 aligns across 12 bases. This CDR3 has 16 residues. The germline CDR1 and CDR2 sequences are MNHEY and SMNVEV (reference sequence). V lost 2 bases and J lost 4; bases outside the gene matches: 2.

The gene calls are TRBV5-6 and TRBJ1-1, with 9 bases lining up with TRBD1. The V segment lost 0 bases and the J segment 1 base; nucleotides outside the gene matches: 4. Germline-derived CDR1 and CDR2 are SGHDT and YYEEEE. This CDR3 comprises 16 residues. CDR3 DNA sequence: TGTGCCAGCAGCTTGGGCCTGGGACAGGGGAACACTGAAGCTTTCTTT. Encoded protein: CASSLGLGQGNTEAFF.

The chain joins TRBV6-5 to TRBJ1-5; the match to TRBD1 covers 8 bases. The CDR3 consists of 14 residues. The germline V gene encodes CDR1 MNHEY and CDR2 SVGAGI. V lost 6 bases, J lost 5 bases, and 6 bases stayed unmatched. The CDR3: CASRNTGGHQPQHF. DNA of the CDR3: TGTGCCAGCAGGAATACAGGGGGTCATCAGCCCCAGCATTTT.

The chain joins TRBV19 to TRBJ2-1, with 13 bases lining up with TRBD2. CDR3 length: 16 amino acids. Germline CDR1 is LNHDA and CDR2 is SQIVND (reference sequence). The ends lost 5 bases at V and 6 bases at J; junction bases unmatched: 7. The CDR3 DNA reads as TGTGCCAGTAGTCCACTAGCGGGAGGGATAGGCAATGAGCAGTTCTTC. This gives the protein CASSPLAGGIGNEQFF.

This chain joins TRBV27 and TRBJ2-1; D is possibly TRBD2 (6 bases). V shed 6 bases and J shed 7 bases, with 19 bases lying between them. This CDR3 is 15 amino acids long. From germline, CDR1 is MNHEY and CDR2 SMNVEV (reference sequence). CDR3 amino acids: CASSRAGNLGNEQFF. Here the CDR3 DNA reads TGTGCCAGCAGCCGAGCGGGCAACCTCGGGAATGAGCAGTTCTTC.

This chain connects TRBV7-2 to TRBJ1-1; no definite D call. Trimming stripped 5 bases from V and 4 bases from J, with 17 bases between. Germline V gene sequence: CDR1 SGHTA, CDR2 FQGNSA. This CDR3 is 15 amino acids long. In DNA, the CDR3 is TGTGCCAGCAGCGTAGGCCCCATTGGGAGCACTGAAGCTTTCTTT. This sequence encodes CASSVGPIGSTEAFF.

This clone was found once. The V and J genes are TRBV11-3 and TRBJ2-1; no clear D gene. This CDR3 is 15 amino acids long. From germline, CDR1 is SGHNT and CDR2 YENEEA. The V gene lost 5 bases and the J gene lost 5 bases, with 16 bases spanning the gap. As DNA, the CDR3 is TGTGCCAGCAGCCCGTCACCTGGGCAACACAATGAGCAGTTCTTC. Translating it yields CASSPSPGQHNEQFF. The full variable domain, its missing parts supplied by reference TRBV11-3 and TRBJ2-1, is EAGVVQSPRYKIIEKKQPVAFWCNPISGHNTLYWYLQNLGQGPELLIRYENEEAVDDSQLPKDRFSAERLKGVDSTLKIQPAELGDSAVYLCASSPSPGQHNEQFFGPGTRLTVL.

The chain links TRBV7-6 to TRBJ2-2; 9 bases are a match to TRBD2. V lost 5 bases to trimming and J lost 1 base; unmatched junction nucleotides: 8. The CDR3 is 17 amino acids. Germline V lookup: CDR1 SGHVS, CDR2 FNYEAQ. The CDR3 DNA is TGTGCCAGCAGCCTTCTGGCGGGAGGGGAGAACACCGGGGAGCTGTTTTTT. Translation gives CASSLLAGGENTGELFF.

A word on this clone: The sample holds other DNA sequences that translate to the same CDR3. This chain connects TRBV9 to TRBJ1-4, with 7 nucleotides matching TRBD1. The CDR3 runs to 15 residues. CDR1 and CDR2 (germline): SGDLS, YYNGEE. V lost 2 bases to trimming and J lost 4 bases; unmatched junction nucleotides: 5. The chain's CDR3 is CASSVEGQINEKLFF. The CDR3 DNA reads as TGTGCCAGCAGCGTGGAGGGACAGATTAATGAAAAACTGTTTTTT.